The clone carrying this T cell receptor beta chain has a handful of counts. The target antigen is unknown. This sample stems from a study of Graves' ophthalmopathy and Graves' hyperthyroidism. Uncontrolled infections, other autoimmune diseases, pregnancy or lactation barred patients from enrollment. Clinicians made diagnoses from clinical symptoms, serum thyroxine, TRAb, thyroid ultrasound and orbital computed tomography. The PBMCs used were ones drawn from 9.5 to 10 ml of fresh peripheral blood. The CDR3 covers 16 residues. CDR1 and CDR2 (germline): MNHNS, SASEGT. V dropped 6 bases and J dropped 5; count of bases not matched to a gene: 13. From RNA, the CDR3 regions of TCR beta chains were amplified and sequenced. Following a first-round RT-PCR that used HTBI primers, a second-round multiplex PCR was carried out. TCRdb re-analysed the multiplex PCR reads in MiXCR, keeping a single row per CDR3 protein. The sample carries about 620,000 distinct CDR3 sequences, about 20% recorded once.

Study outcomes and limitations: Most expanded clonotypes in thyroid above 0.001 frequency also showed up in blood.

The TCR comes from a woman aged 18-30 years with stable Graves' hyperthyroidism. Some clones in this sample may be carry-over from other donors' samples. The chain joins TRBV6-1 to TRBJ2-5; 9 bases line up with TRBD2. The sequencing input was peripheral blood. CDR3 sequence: CASSPVDSGSFETQYF. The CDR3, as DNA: TGTGCCAGCAGCCCGGTTGATAGCGGGAGTTTTGAGACCCAGTACTTC.